Shown below are 11 T cell receptor beta chains from a single sample sequenced in a study of T cells after posttransplantation cyclophosphamide. Sequencing used immunoSEQ multiplex PCR; TCRdb keeps in-frame clones, though not all of them. This table holds about 9,100 clones, roughly 98% found once. The sequencing input was naive CD8+ T cells sorted from PBMCs. These receptors came from a man in his forties or fifties in good health, CMV-negative, and a related stem cell transplant donor.

CDR3 bases: TGTGCCAGCAGCGCCGAGACAGGGGCCGAGCAGTACTTC. It yields the protein CASSAETGAEQYF. V gene TRBV9 combines with J gene TRBJ2-7; TRBD1 aligns across 8 bases. The CDR3 covers 13 residues. Trimming took 3 bases from V and 6 from J; bases not matched to a gene: 5. Per germline, CDR1 SGDLS and CDR2 YYNGEE.

The chain employs TRBV4-1 and TRBJ2-3, with 11 bases matching TRBD2. The V gene's germline CDR1 is MGHRA and CDR2 YSYEKL. Losses at the gene ends were 4 bases for V and 3 bases for J; bases not matched to a gene: 6. The CDR3 has 16 residues. The CDR3 region is CASSRGTSGRTDTQYF. CDR3 in DNA: TGCGCCAGCAGCCGCGGGACTAGCGGAAGGACAGATACGCAGTATTTT.

The rearrangement links TRBV6-5 to TRBJ2-3, with 8 positions matching TRBD1. Unmatched junction bases numbered 5, after V lost 2 bases and J lost 4 bases. The CDR3 extends over 15 amino acids. Germline V gene sequence: CDR1 MNHEY, CDR2 SVGAGI. CDR3 residues: CASSYAAGGADTQYF. The CDR3 coding sequence is TGTGCCAGCAGTTACGCAGCAGGGGGCGCAGATACGCAGTATTTT.

V and J are TRBV19 and TRBJ1-1, with D unresolved. From germline, CDR1 is LNHDA and CDR2 SQIVND (reference sequence). V was cut by 3 bases and J by 0 bases, with 17 bases left in between. The CDR3 covers 17 residues. The CDR3 sequence: CASSIETSVVMNTEAFF. CDR3 in DNA: TGTGCCAGTAGTATCGAGACATCCGTTGTCATGAACACTGAAGCTTTCTTT.

The V and J genes are TRBV11-3 and TRBJ2-2; 9 bases fit TRBD2. The length of the CDR3 is 16 residues. V trimming: 7 bases; J trimming: 1 base; junction bases outside the gene matches: 7. Germline CDR1 is SGHNT and CDR2 is YENEEA. The CDR3 DNA reads as TGTGCCAGCACTATCGGCGGGGGGGGGAACACCGGGGAGCTGTTTTTT. It encodes CASTIGGGGNTGELFF.

This chain uses TRBV18 with TRBJ2-3, with 13 bases lining up with TRBD2. Per germline, CDR1 KGHSH and CDR2 LQKENI. The CDR3 is 16 residues long. V lost 2 bases, J lost 2 bases, and 1 base stayed unmatched. This CDR3 reads CASSPGLAGDTDTQYF. CDR3 sequence (DNA): TGTGCCAGCTCACCAGGACTAGCGGGGGACACAGATACGCAGTATTTT.

This rearrangement joins TRBV5-6 to TRBJ1-2; 8 nucleotides line up with TRBD1. This CDR3 region has 15 residues. V shed 0 bases, J shed 8 bases, and the junction held 9 bases outside the gene matches. CDR1 SGHDT and CDR2 YYEEEE come from the germline V gene. The CDR3 spells CASSLVEPGQEGYTF. CDR3 DNA sequence: TGTGCCAGCAGCTTGGTGGAACCGGGACAGGAGGGCTACACCTTC.

The gene calls are TRBV4-1 and TRBJ1-2; no definite D call. The CDR3 is made up of 15 amino acids. Germline V lookup: CDR1 MGHRA, CDR2 YSYEKL. Trimming took 0 bases from V and 5 from J, leaving 13 bases between them. This CDR3 is CASSQDERAGYGYTF. CDR3 nucleotide sequence: TGCGCCAGCAGCCAAGACGAGAGGGCCGGGTATGGCTACACCTTC.

The chain carries TRBV7-3 and TRBJ2-1; D gene ambiguous. From germline, CDR1 is SGHTA and CDR2 FQGTGA. This CDR3 is 12 amino acids long. Trimming pared 3 bases from V and 8 bases from J, leaving 8 bases between. CDR3 in DNA: TGTGCCAGCAGCTTTTCTTCTCATGAGCAGTTCTTC. Protein: CASSFSSHEQFF.

V is TRBV7-2 and J is TRBJ1-4; D uncertain. The CDR3 covers 15 residues. Germline V gene sequence: CDR1 SGHTA, CDR2 FQGNSA. The germline V and J ends were trimmed by 1 base and 3 bases, with 9 bases remaining between them. CDR3: CASSLEARANEKLFF. The CDR3 DNA is TGTGCCAGCAGCTTAGAGGCCCGGGCTAATGAAAAACTGTTTTTT. The whole variable domain, remainder taken from reference TRBV7-2 and TRBJ1-4, is GAGVSQSPSNKVTEKGKDVELRCDPISGHTALYWYRQSLGQGLEFLIYFQGNSAPDKSGLPSDRFSAERTGGSVSTLTIQRTQQEDSAVYLCASSLEARANEKLFFGSGTQLSVL.

The V call is TRBV28, the J call TRBJ1-5; a possible D gene is TRBD1 (6 bases). Trimming removed 1 base at V and 9 bases at J, with 13 bases between. Germline V gene data show CDR1 as MDHEN and CDR2 as SYDVKM. This CDR3 has 14 amino acids. The CDR3 DNA sequence: TGTGCCAGCAGTTTATTTAGACAGGTCTTGCCCCAGCATTTT. This sequence encodes CASSLFRQVLPQHF. The variable domain in full, with the rest retrieved from reference TRBV28 and TRBJ1-5, is DVKVTQSSRYLVKRTGEKVFLECVQDMDHENMFWYRQDPGLGLRLIYFSYDVKMKEKGDIPEGYSVSREKKERFSLILESASTNQTSMYLCASSLFRQVLPQHFGDGTRLSIL.